This T cell receptor (beta chain) emerged from a study of blood T cell repertoires in COVID-19. For the study at large: The United States, Italy and Spain provided the acute and convalescent COVID-19 samples. PBMCs, B-cell-depleted T cells, or T cells provided the cDNA or gDNA that made up the material.

V gave up 6 bases and J gave up 10 bases, with 10 bases separating them. This CDR3 comprises 12 residues. In the source study's methods: How many nucleated cells were present was estimated from reference gene primer amplification. Profiled with immunoSEQ multiplex PCR; TCRdb holds only in-frame clones, not every one. V and J calls and clone size are those listed in that table; D and trimming were worked out from the DNA. The repertoire consists of 120,000 or so clones, with roughly 90% occurring once and the leading ten covering 3.5% to 5.5%. Seattle patients were enrolled during active infection and followed longitudinally.

The chain employs TRBV12-3 or TRBV12-4 and TRBJ1-6, with D maybe TRBD1 (5 bases). Sample: peripheral blood. This clonotype originated in a man in his sixties with COVID-19, enrolled during active disease. CDR3 residues: CASRARGSPLHF. The DNA of the CDR3 is TGTGCCAGCAGGGCCCGGGGGTCACCCCTCCACTTT.